These 32 T cell receptor beta chains were sequenced from one sample in a study of shared clonotypes between healthy human individuals. Terminally differentiated effector memory CD45RA+ cells were left out of the naive CD8 fraction, which was CD45RO-negative and positively selected for CCR7. Profiled with immunoSEQ multiplex PCR; TCRdb holds only in-frame clones, not every one. The repertoire holds 700,000 to 950,000 clones, 96% seen once, with approximately 0.2% in the top ten. Sequencing was performed on naive CD8+ T cells sorted from blood. These TCRs come from a young man in good health.

This sequence joins TRBV25-1 and TRBJ2-7; maybe TRBD2 (6 bases). Germline assignment: CDR1 MGHDK and CDR2 SYGVNS. The V and J ends lost 9 bases and 0 bases respectively, with 24 bases between them. The CDR3 is 17 amino acids. CDR3 in DNA: TGTGCCAGTTCAAAAGGGACTCCTACTTTCAGCTCCTACGAGCAGTACTTC. Encoded protein: CASSKGTPTFSSYEQYF.

As concerns this clone: Mismatch with germline at one junction end may stem from a read error. The chain couples TRBV7-7 to TRBJ2-7; D unresolved. This CDR3 contains 13 residues. CDR1 is SSHAT and CDR2 is FNYEAQ in the germline V gene (reference sequence). DNA of the CDR3: TGTGCTAGCAGCCAGGCAACCAGCTACGAGCAGTACTTC. Protein: CASSQATSYEQYF. The whole variable domain, filled in from reference TRBV7-7 and TRBJ2-7, reads GAGVSQSPRYKVTKRGQDVTLRCDPISSHATLYWYQQALGQGPEFLTYFNYEAQPDKSGLPSDRFSAERPEGSISTLTIQRTEQRDSAMYRCASSQATSYEQYFGPGTRLTVT.

With respect to this clone: Other DNA sequences in this specimen translate into the identical CDR3. V is TRBV13 and J is TRBJ2-3; no clear D gene. Trimming shortened V by 3 bases and J by 4 bases, and 5 bases separated the two germline ends. Germline V gene sequence: CDR1 PRHDT, CDR2 FYEKMQ (reference sequence). This CDR3 is 12 amino acids long. CDR3 DNA sequence: TGTGCCAGCAGCTTGGGCCCAGATACGCAGTATTTT. It is translated as CASSLGPDTQYF.

The rearrangement joins TRBV6-1 to TRBJ2-2; D gene ambiguous. CDR1 is MNHNS and CDR2 is SASEGT in the germline V gene. V lost 10 bases and J lost 3, with 6 bases in between. This CDR3 has 11 amino acids. The CDR3 here is CATSDTGELFF. In nucleotides, the CDR3 is TGTGCCACCTCAGACACCGGGGAGCTGTTTTTT.

On this clone: Other nucleotide sequences in the sample specify the same CDR3. J is TRBJ1-5 and V is TRBV5-8; D remains unclear. V gave up 2 bases and J gave up 3 bases, with 3 bases separating them. Germline V gene lookup returns CDR1 SGHTS and CDR2 YDEGEE. The CDR3 extends over 12 amino acids. This chain's CDR3 is CASSFINQPQHF. CDR3 bases: TGTGCCAGCAGCTTCATCAATCAGCCCCAGCATTTT.

V and J are TRBV13 and TRBJ2-7, with D perhaps TRBD2 (6 bases). The CDR3 runs to 14 residues. V shed 3 bases and J shed 2 bases, with 11 bases lying between them. CDR1 is PRHDT, CDR2 FYEKMQ, per germline (reference sequence). CDR3 protein: CASSFGTLPYEQYF. CDR3 nucleotide sequence: TGTGCCAGCAGCTTCGGGACTCTGCCCTACGAGCAGTACTTC.

The CDR3 region has the DNA TGCAGCGTTGAATTAGCGGGAGGACCAGAGAACATTCAGTACTTC. It encodes CSVELAGGPENIQYF. The chain employs TRBV29-1 and TRBJ2-4; 10 nucleotides align to TRBD2. The V gene end was trimmed by 2 bases and the J gene end by 7 bases; junction bases not matched to a gene: 8. Germline V gene data show CDR1 as SQVTM and CDR2 as ANQGSEA. There are 15 residues in the CDR3.

The chain has TRBV12-5 and TRBJ2-3, with TRBD1 identical over 7 bases. The CDR3 has 14 amino acids. V shed 4 bases and J 10 bases; nucleotides not matched to a gene: 11. Germline V gene sequence: CDR1 LGHNT, CDR2 FRNRAP. The CDR3 is CASGSSPDRRAQYF. In DNA, the CDR3 is TGTGCTAGTGGTTCCAGCCCGGACAGGCGAGCGCAGTATTTT.

This sequence joins TRBV10-3 and TRBJ1-1; perhaps TRBD1 as D (6 bases). Germline values: CDR1 ENHRY, CDR2 SYGVKD. The length of the CDR3 is 16 residues. V was pared by 4 bases and J by 3 bases, with 18 bases between. This CDR3 is CAISGSEGVGDTEAFF. The CDR3 bases are TGTGCCATCAGTGGATCTGAGGGGGTCGGGGACACTGAAGCTTTCTTT.

The rearrangement uses TRBV29-1 and TRBJ1-3; tentatively, D is TRBD1 (5 bases). V was trimmed by 4 bases and J by 0 bases, leaving 19 bases between them. Germline V CDR1 and CDR2: SQVTM, ANQGSEA. The CDR3 extends over 17 amino acids. As DNA, the CDR3 is TGCAGCGTTGTTTTCAGGACACCCCAACACTCTGGAAACACCATATATTTT. Its translation is CSVVFRTPQHSGNTIYF.

The rearrangement joins TRBV13 to TRBJ1-5; D gene ambiguous. The CDR3 has 13 residues. The V end lost 4 bases, the J end lost 5 bases, and 9 bases lay between the germline ends. Germline V gives CDR1 PRHDT, CDR2 FYEKMQ (reference sequence). The DNA for the CDR3 is TGTGCCAGCAGCTCCTCAAGGGATCAGCCCCAGCATTTT. This codes for CASSSSRDQPQHF.

This clone was seen once. The V and J genes are TRBV27 and TRBJ1-5, with D possibly being TRBD1 (6 bases). V lost 6 bases and J lost 5, with 14 bases in between. Germline V gene sequence: CDR1 MNHEY, CDR2 SMNVEV (reference sequence). The CDR3 sequence is 14 residues long. The CDR3 is CASRPDSTYQPQHF. The CDR3 nucleotides read TGTGCCAGCAGGCCGGACAGTACGTATCAGCCCCAGCATTTT.

This chain connects TRBV13 to TRBJ2-5; perhaps TRBD1 as D (6 bases). Germline CDR1 reads PRHDT; CDR2 reads FYEKMQ (reference sequence). V was trimmed by 4 bases and J by 7 bases, leaving 7 bases between them. There are 11 residues in the CDR3. The CDR3 protein is CASSYRVTQYF. The CDR3 DNA reads as TGTGCCAGCAGCTACAGGGTGACCCAGTACTTC. Full variable domain (rest looked up from reference TRBV13 and TRBJ2-5): AAGVIQSPRHLIKEKRETATLKCYPIPRHDTVYWYQQGPGQDPQFLISFYEKMQSDKGSIPDRFSAQQFSDYHSELNMSSLELGDSALYFCASSYRVTQYFGPGTRLLVL.

This rearrangement joins TRBV5-5 to TRBJ2-7; a possible D gene is TRBD1 (6 bases). The CDR3 sequence is 13 residues long. Trimming took 2 bases from V and 5 from J, leaving 11 bases between them. Germline V gives CDR1 SGHKS, CDR2 YYEKEE (reference sequence). The CDR3 is CASSFLGADEQYF. The DNA of the CDR3 is TGTGCCAGCAGCTTTTTGGGGGCGGACGAGCAGTACTTC.

In this sample, this clone turned up once. The V call is TRBV7-2, the J call TRBJ2-7; 7 bases are a match to TRBD2. CDR1 is SGHTA, CDR2 FQGNSA, per germline. The CDR3 has 14 amino acids. Trimming removed 0 bases from V and 4 bases from J; junction bases left unmatched: 3. The CDR3: CASSLAWTRYEQYF. DNA for the CDR3: TGTGCCAGCAGCTTAGCGTGGACTAGGTACGAGCAGTACTTC.

This sequence joins TRBV7-8 and TRBJ2-1, with 10 bases aligning to TRBD1. Germline values: CDR1 SGHVS, CDR2 FQNEAQ. J was trimmed by 4 bases and V by 5 bases; bases with no gene match: 5. This CDR3 is built from 15 residues. The CDR3 is CASSRPGQGYNEQFF. CDR3 nucleotide sequence: TGTGCCAGCAGCCGCCCGGGACAGGGGTACAATGAGCAGTTCTTC.

V usage is TRBV7-8 and J usage is TRBJ2-3; 11 bases agree with TRBD2. The germline gives CDR1 SGHVS, CDR2 FQNEAQ. V gave up 5 bases and J gave up 3 bases; unmatched junction bases: 7. CDR3 length: 16 residues. The CDR3 loop reads CASSGGTSGSTDTQYF. DNA for the CDR3: TGTGCCAGCAGCGGGGGCACTAGCGGGAGTACAGATACGCAGTATTTT.

This clone has a single count. The CDR3 spells CATRSPQAPGLANVLTF. CDR3 DNA: TGTGCCACCAGAAGCCCACAGGCGCCGGGTCTGGCCAACGTCCTGACTTTC. The chain joins TRBV15 to TRBJ2-6; D perhaps matches TRBD1 (5 bases). This CDR3 spans 17 amino acids. V lost 6 bases and J lost 6, with 21 bases in between. Germline CDR1 LNHNV, CDR2 YYDKDF (reference sequence).

Worth noting for this clone: The same CDR3 arises from other DNA sequences in this sample as well. The chain links TRBV7-9 to TRBJ1-5; D perhaps matches TRBD1 (5 bases). Trimming removed 1 base from V and 6 bases from J, with 7 bases in between. Germline V gene data show CDR1 as SEHNR and CDR2 as FQNEAQ (reference sequence). The CDR3 consists of 13 residues. In DNA, the CDR3 is TGTGCCAGCAGCTTAGGGGGGGGTCAGCCCCAGCATTTT. This translates into CASSLGGGQPQHF. The variable domain in full, with the rest retrieved from reference TRBV7-9 and TRBJ1-5, is DTGVSQNPRHKITKRGQNVTFRCDPISEHNRLYWYRQTLGQGPEFLTYFQNEAQLEKSRLLSDRFSAERPKGSFSTLEIQRTEQGDSAMYLCASSLGGGQPQHFGDGTRLSIL.

J is TRBJ2-7 and V is TRBV5-5, with no clear D. Between the trimmed V and J ends, which lost 4 bases and 1 base, there was a span of 18 bases. Germline V lookup: CDR1 SGHKS, CDR2 YYEKEE (reference sequence). The CDR3 extends over 16 amino acids. CDR3 amino acids: CASSKGLNPISYEQYF. The CDR3 bases are TGTGCCAGCAGCAAGGGCCTGAATCCCATTTCCTACGAGCAGTACTTC.

This sequence joins TRBV25-1 and TRBJ2-3; D is ambiguous. Germline CDR1 and CDR2: MGHDK and SYGVNS. This CDR3 has 12 residues. Trimming shortened V by 0 bases and J by 6 bases, and 4 bases separated the two germline ends. The CDR3: CASSEYSDTQYF. The CDR3 DNA follows: TGTGCCAGCAGTGAATATAGCGATACGCAGTATTTT.

The gene calls are TRBV27 and TRBJ2-2, with D tentatively TRBD2 (6 bases). The CDR3 is 14 amino acids. Trimming cost V 8 bases and J 1 base, with 11 bases left between them. From germline, CDR1 is MNHEY and CDR2 SMNVEV (reference sequence). CDR3 protein: CASGAGLNTGELFF. The CDR3 DNA reads as TGTGCCAGCGGGGCGGGACTGAACACCGGGGAGCTGTTTTTT.

This chain connects TRBV14 to TRBJ1-2, with D unclear. The V end lost 0 bases, the J end lost 9 bases, and 17 bases lay between the germline ends. This CDR3 has 15 amino acids. CDR1 and CDR2 from the germline V gene are SGHDN and FVKESK. The CDR3 region is CASSQDPGVLHRYTF. The CDR3 DNA reads TGTGCCAGCAGCCAAGATCCCGGGGTTCTGCATCGCTACACCTTC.

The gene calls are TRBV27 and TRBJ1-4; the D gene is possibly TRBD1 (6 bases). The CDR3 contains 14 residues. CDR1 and CDR2 (germline): MNHEY, SMNVEV (reference sequence). Between the trimmed V and J ends, which lost 5 bases and 5 bases, there was a span of 12 bases. This CDR3 reads CASSQTGPNEKLFF. CDR3 DNA sequence: TGTGCCAGCAGTCAGACAGGTCCCAATGAAAAACTGTTTTTT.

This chain connects TRBV21-1 to TRBJ2-3; TRBD2 is taken as the D call from the table, unchecked against the DNA. TRBV21-1 is shown as a pseudogene. The CDR3 runs 17 residues. The CDR3 loop reads CASSKESLRELTDTQYF. The DNA of the CDR3 is TGTGCCAGCAGCAAAGAGAGTTTGCGGGAGTTGACAGATACGCAGTATTTT.

The chain recombines TRBV5-4 with TRBJ1-2, with TRBD1 matching 7 bases. After removal of 7 bases from V and 0 bases from J, the junction contained 12 bases not matched to a gene. This CDR3 is built from 16 residues. Germline V lookup: CDR1 SGHNT, CDR2 YYREEE (reference sequence). Here the CDR3 DNA reads TGTGCCAGCGGTAGGGACAGTTCCTCAGCTAACTATGGCTACACCTTC. It translates to CASGRDSSSANYGYTF.

The chain uses TRBV27 and TRBJ1-5; 11 nucleotides match TRBD1. V lost 6 bases, J lost 6 bases, and 7 bases stayed unmatched. Germline CDR1 MNHEY, CDR2 SMNVEV (reference sequence). CDR3 length: 15 residues. The CDR3 loop is CASSYTGTGGQPQHF. Written as DNA, the CDR3 is TGTGCCAGCAGCTATACCGGGACAGGGGGTCAGCCCCAGCATTTT.

The chain links TRBV30 to TRBJ2-2, with D possibly TRBD1 on 6 matching bases. The CDR3 length is 13 residues. V lost 2 bases and J 6 bases, leaving 10 bases between the germline ends. The germline V gene has CDR1 GTSNPN and CDR2 SVGIG (reference sequence). The CDR3 DNA sequence: TGTGCCTGGAGTCCGGGACATTCCGGGGAGCTGTTTTTT. Protein: CAWSPGHSGELFF.

CDR3 amino acids: CASSQTSGTAQETQYF. For the CDR3, the DNA is TGTGCCAGCAGCCAAACTAGCGGGACCGCTCAAGAGACCCAGTACTTC. V is TRBV14 and J is TRBJ2-5; TRBD2 aligns across 10 bases. Germline assignment: CDR1 SGHDN and CDR2 FVKESK. After removal of 2 bases from V and 2 bases from J, the junction contained 5 bases not matched to a gene. The CDR3 is 16 amino acids.

The V call is TRBV2, the J call TRBJ2-2; D may be TRBD1 (7 bases). Germline-derived CDR1 and CDR2 are SNHLY and FYNNEI. The CDR3 runs 17 residues. The V end was cut by 0 bases, the J end by 2 bases, with 13 bases between. CDR3 protein: CASSEAAGQTNTGELFF. CDR3 DNA sequence: TGTGCCAGCAGTGAAGCTGCGGGACAGACCAACACCGGGGAGCTGTTTTTT.

The V call is TRBV7-6, the J call TRBJ1-2; D unresolved. The CDR3 is made up of 15 amino acids. V was trimmed by 2 bases and J by 8 bases, leaving 18 bases between them. CDR1 is SGHVS, CDR2 FNYEAQ, per germline. Written as DNA, the CDR3 is TGTGCCAGCAGCTTAATAGGCGGTGGGTCGGGCGGCTACACCTTC. This translates into CASSLIGGGSGGYTF.

The rearrangement uses TRBV28 and TRBJ1-5; D unclear. The length of the CDR3 is 15 residues. V shed 4 bases and J shed 5 bases, with 15 bases lying between them. Germline assignment: CDR1 MDHEN and CDR2 SYDVKM. CDR3 sequence reads: CASSSLSRVDQPQHF. The CDR3 DNA sequence: TGTGCCAGCAGTTCGTTGTCCCGGGTGGATCAGCCCCAGCATTTT.